This T cell receptor beta chain emerged from a study of regulatory T cells in long-lasting Graves disease. This clonotype was recorded a few times. Germline CDR1 is SNHLY and CDR2 is FYNNEI. The V gene lost 3 bases and the J gene lost 0 bases, with 12 bases spanning the gap. The CDR3 loop spans 16 amino acids. Specified time point: newly diagnosed GD, antithyroid drugs for less than 3 months. Construction of the TCR library relied on RNA isolated from PBMCs. All patients originated from an endocrinology department located in Xi'an, China. CDR3-region Arm-PCR and iRepertoire HTBI primers produced the TCR beta libraries. TCRdb reprocessed the multiplex PCR reads with MiXCR, giving one entry per CDR3 protein. The repertoire consists of about 240,000 distinct CDR3 sequences, with around 21% occurring once and the leading ten covering about 15%.

The sequence was obtained from a female donor with Graves disease. This chain joins TRBV2 and TRBJ1-3, with D possibly matching TRBD1 (5 bases). The input for sequencing was peripheral blood mononuclear cells (PBMCs), taken at new diagnosis, from a patient treated with antithyroid drugs. As DNA, the CDR3 is TGTGCCAGCAGTGATCCCTGGGGCAGCTCTGGAAACACCATATATTTT. Its translation: CASSDPWGSSGNTIYF.